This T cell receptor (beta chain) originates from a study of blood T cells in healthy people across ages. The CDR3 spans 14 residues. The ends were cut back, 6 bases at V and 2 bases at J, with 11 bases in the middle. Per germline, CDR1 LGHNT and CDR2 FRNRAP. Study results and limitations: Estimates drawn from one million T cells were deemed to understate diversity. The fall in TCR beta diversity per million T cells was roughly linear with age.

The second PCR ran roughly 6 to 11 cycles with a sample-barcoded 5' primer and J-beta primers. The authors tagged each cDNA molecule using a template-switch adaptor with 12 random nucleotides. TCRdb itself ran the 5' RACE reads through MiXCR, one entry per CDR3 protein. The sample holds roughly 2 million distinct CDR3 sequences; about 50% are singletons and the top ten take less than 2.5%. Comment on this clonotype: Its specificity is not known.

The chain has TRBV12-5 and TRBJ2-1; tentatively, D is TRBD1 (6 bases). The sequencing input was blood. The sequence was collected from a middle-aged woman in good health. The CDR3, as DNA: TGTGCTAGTGGCTTGACAGGACCCTACAATGAGCAGTTCTTC. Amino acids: CASGLTGPYNEQFF. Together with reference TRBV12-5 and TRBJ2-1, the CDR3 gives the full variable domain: DARVTQTPRHKVTEMGQEVTMRCQPILGHNTVFWYRQTMMQGLELLAYFRNRAPLDDSGMPKDRFSAEMPDATLATLKIQPSEPRDSAVYFCASGLTGPYNEQFFGPGTRLTVL.